This T cell receptor beta chain is drawn from a study of long-term antiretroviral therapy in people with HIV. There are 12 residues in the CDR3. Germline loops: CDR1 SEHNR, CDR2 FQNEAQ (reference sequence). V lost 7 bases, J lost 7 bases, and 10 bases lay in between. Investigators performed immunoSEQ version v3.0 at survey level. This table comes from immunoSEQ multiplex PCR, and its TCRdb copy is limited to in-frame clones, with some not included. The sample yields under 30,000 clones, less than 85% seen once. The sequence was collected from a man aged 35-49 years with HIV. This chain uses TRBV7-9 with TRBJ1-4; D is possibly TRBD1 (5 bases). The sequences come from unsorted PBMCs, collected 0.3 years after starting antiretroviral therapy. CDR3 DNA sequence: TGTGCCAGCACGGGGGGGAGTGAAAAACTGTTTTTT. Translating gives CASTGGSEKLFF. The full variable domain, its missing parts supplied by reference TRBV7-9 and TRBJ1-4, is DTGVSQNPRHKITKRGQNVTFRCDPISEHNRLYWYRQTLGQGPEFLTYFQNEAQLEKSRLLSDRFSAERPKGSFSTLEIQRTEQGDSAMYLCASTGGSEKLFFGSGTQLSVL.